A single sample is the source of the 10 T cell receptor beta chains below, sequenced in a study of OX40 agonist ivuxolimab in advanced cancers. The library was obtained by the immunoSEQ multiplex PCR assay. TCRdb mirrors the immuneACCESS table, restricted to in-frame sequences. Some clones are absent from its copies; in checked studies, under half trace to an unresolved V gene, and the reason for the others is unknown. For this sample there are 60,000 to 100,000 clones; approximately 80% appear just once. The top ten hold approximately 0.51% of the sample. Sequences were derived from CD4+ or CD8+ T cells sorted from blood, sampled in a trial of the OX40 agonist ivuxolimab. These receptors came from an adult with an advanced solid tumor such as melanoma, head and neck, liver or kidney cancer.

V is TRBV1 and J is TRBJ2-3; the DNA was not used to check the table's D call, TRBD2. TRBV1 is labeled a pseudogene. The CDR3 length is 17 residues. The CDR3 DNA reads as TGCACCAGCAGCCGGCTAGCGGGGGCCCTATCGGGAGATACGCAGTATTTT. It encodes CTSSRLAGALSGDTQYF.

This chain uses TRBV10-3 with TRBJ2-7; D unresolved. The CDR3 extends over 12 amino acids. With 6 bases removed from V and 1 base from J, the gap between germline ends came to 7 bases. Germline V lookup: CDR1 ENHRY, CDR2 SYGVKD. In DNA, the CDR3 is TGTGCCATCAGCACCTTATCCTACGAGCAGTACTTC. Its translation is CAISTLSYEQYF.

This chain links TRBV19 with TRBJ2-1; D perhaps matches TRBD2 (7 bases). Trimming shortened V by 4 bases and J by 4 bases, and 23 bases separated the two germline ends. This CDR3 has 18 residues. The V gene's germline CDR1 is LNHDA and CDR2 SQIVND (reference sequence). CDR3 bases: TGTGCCAGTAGTACGCTCAACAGGGTAGGGGAGGGGTACAATGAGCAGTTCTTC. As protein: CASSTLNRVGEGYNEQFF. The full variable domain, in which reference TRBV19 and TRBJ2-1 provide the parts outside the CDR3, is DGGITQSPKYLFRKEGQNVTLSCEQNLNHDAMYWYRQDPGQGLRLIYYSQIVNDFQKGDIAEGYSVSREKKESFPLTVTSAQKNPTAFYLCASSTLNRVGEGYNEQFFGPGTRLTVL.

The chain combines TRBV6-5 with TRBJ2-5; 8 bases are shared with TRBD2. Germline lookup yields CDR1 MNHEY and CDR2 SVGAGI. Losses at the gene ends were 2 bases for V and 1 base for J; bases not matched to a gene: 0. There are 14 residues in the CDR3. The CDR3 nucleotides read TGTGCCAGCAGTTACGCGGGGGGCCAAGAGACCCAGTACTTC. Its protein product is CASSYAGGQETQYF.

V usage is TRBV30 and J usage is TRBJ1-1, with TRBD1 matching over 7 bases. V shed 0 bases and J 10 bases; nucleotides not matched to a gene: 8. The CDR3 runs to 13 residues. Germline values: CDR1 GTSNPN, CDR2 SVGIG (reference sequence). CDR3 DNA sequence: TGTGCCTGGAGTGTACAGGGGAGGGTCTTAGCTTTCTTT. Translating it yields CAWSVQGRVLAFF.

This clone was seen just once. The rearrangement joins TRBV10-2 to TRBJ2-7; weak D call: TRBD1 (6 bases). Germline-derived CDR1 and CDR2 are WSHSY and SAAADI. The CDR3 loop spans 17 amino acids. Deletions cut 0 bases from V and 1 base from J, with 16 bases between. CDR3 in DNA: TGCGCCAGCAGTGAGTCTGTACTTAACAGGGTTTCCTACGAGCAGTACTTC. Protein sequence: CASSESVLNRVSYEQYF.

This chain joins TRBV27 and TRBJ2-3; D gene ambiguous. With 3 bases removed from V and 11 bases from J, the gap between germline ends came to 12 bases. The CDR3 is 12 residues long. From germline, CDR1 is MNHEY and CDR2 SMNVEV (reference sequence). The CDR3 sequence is CASSFTVKGQYF. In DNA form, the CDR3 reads TGTGCCAGCAGTTTCACGGTGAAAGGGCAGTATTTT.

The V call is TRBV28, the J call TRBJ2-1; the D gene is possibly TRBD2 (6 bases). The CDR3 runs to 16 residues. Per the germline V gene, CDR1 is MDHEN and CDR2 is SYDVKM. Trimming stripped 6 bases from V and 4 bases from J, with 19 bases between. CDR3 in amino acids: CASSTPGSSAYNEQFF. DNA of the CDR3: TGTGCCAGCAGCACCCCCGGGAGTAGCGCATACAATGAGCAGTTCTTC.

CDR3 region: CASSNRQGHSYEQYF. The CDR3 DNA sequence: TGTGCCAGCAGCAACCGACAGGGACACTCCTACGAGCAGTACTTC. The V call is TRBV7-2, the J call TRBJ2-7, with 7 bases fitting TRBD1. Germline values: CDR1 SGHTA, CDR2 FQGNSA. CDR3 size: 15 residues. V lost 5 bases to trimming and J lost 0 bases; unmatched junction nucleotides: 7.

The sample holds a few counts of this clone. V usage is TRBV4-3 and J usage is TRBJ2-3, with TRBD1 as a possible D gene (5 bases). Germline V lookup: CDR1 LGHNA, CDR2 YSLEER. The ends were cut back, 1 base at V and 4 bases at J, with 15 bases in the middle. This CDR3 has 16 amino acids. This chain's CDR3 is CASSQGDHRSADTQYF. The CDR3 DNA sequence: TGCGCCAGCAGCCAAGGTGACCACAGGTCCGCAGATACGCAGTATTTT.